This entry lists 9 T cell receptor beta chains sequenced from one sample in a study of T cell responses to AZD1222 COVID-19 vaccine. The data were produced by immunoSEQ multiplex PCR, yet TCRdb's version contains in-frame clones alone and is incomplete. Of 100,000 to 150,000 clones listed, 80% to 95% are singletons. Sequences were derived from peripheral blood, sampled on day 0 of MenACWY control vaccination. The receptors were sampled from an adult in good health.

The rearrangement links TRBV12-3 or TRBV12-4 to TRBJ2-7, with D perhaps TRBD1 (6 bases). V lost 5 bases to trimming and J lost 1 base, with 9 bases between them. This CDR3 contains 13 residues. DNA for the CDR3: TGTGCCAGCAGTCACACAGGGTCCTACGAGCAGTACGTC. This translates into CASSHTGSYEQYV.

The V call is TRBV6-5, the J call TRBJ1-6; possible D gene TRBD1, 6 bases. The CDR3 contains 16 residues. Trimming pared 1 base from V and 7 bases from J, leaving 14 bases between. From germline, CDR1 is MNHEY and CDR2 SVGAGI. The CDR3 region has the DNA TGTGCCAGCAGTTACTACCCGAGGACAGAGAATTCACCCCTCCACTTT. As protein: CASSYYPRTENSPLHF.

The chain is built from TRBV10-3 and TRBJ1-1, with D possibly being TRBD1 (6 bases). The CDR3 loop spans 14 amino acids. Germline V CDR1 and CDR2: ENHRY, SYGVKD. V was pared by 2 bases and J by 4 bases, with 11 bases between. The chain's CDR3 is CAISEGQPGTEAFF. The CDR3 DNA reads TGTGCCATCAGTGAGGGACAGCCTGGCACTGAAGCTTTCTTT.

The V call is TRBV19, the J call TRBJ2-4, with TRBD2 matching 7 bases. Unmatched junction bases numbered 3, after V lost 7 bases and J lost 0 bases. This CDR3 has 14 amino acids. The germline gives CDR1 LNHDA, CDR2 SQIVND (reference sequence). The CDR3 DNA reads TGTGCCAGTAACCGGGGGGTAGCCAAAAACATTCAGTACTTC. It specifies CASNRGVAKNIQYF.

The chain combines TRBV4-1 with TRBJ1-6; 10 bases align to TRBD1. Germline trimming cut 1 base from V and 9 bases from J; bases unmatched to any gene: 6. CDR3 length: 16 residues. The germline V gene has CDR1 MGHRA and CDR2 YSYEKL. The DNA of the CDR3 is TGCGCCAGCAGCCAAGGACCGGGACAGGGGACTTCACCCCTCCACTTT. Its translation: CASSQGPGQGTSPLHF.

The V and J genes are TRBV11-3 and TRBJ2-5; D is tentatively TRBD1 or TRBD2 (5 bases each). Trimming cost V 1 base and J 5 bases, with 14 bases left between them. Germline V CDR1 and CDR2: SGHNT, YENEEA. The CDR3 has 15 amino acids. In DNA form, the CDR3 reads TGTGCCAGCAGCTTAGGGACTCGCGAGGGGGAGACCCAGTACTTC. Translation: CASSLGTREGETQYF.

The chain has TRBV6-5 and TRBJ2-5; no clear D. With 0 bases removed from V and 5 bases from J, the gap between germline ends came to 10 bases. This CDR3 is 14 amino acids long. Germline values: CDR1 MNHEY, CDR2 SVGAGI. CDR3 sequence reads: CASSYSPAGETQYF. CDR3 DNA: TGTGCCAGCAGTTACTCGCCAGCTGGGGAGACCCAGTACTTC.

The V and J genes are TRBV6-5 and TRBJ1-3, with 9 bases fitting TRBD1. CDR3 length equals 15 residues. Per germline, CDR1 MNHEY and CDR2 SVGAGI. The J segment lost 3 bases and the V segment lost 6 bases, leaving 6 bases of the junction unmatched. The CDR3 nucleotides are TGTGCCAGCAGCGGCCGGGGACAGGGTGGAAACACCATATATTTT. It yields the protein CASSGRGQGGNTIYF.

The V and J genes are TRBV29-1 and TRBJ2-1; 10 bases fit TRBD1. Germline V gene sequence: CDR1 SQVTM, CDR2 ANQGSEA. V was pared by 7 bases and J by 7 bases, with 10 bases of the junction left unmatched. The CDR3 consists of 14 residues. The DNA for the CDR3 is TGCAGCGCCGGGGACAGGGGTTGGATAAATGAGCAGTTCTTC. Translation gives CSAGDRGWINEQFF.